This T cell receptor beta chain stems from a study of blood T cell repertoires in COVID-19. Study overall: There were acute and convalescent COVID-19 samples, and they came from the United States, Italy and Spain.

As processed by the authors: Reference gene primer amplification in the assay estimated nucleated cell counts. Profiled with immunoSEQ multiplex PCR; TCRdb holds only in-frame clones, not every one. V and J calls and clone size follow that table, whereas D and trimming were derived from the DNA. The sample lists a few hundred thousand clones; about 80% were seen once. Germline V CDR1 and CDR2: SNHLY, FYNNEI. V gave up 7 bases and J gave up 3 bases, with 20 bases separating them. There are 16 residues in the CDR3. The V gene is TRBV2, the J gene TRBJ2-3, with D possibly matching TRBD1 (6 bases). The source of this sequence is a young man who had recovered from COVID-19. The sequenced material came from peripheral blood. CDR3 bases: TGTGCCAGCACTAGAACAGGGTCCGGGCGTACAGATACGCAGTATTTT. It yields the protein CASTRTGSGRTDTQYF.